This T cell receptor beta chain was obtained from a study of T-cell reconstitution after alpha-beta-depleted transplantation in children. The CDR3 contains 18 residues. V lost 0 bases and J lost 4; bases outside the gene matches: 9. Germline V gene data show CDR1 as MNHEY and CDR2 as SVGAGI. A TCRbeta library incorporating unique molecular identifiers was prepared. TCRdb re-analysed the PCR reads in MiXCR, keeping a single row per CDR3 protein. Of over 550,000 distinct CDR3 sequences in the sample, approximately 10% were seen once. The receptor comes from a human donor who donated a stem cell graft to a child with acute myeloid leukemia. The chain carries TRBV6-5 and TRBJ2-3; 11 bases line up with TRBD2. The sample in question was PBMCs from the stem cell graft donor, obtained from the stem cell graft. CDR3: CASSYSGLAGGFSDTQYF. CDR3 nucleotide sequence: TGTGCCAGCAGTTACTCGGGGCTAGCGGGAGGTTTCTCAGATACGCAGTATTTT.